This T cell receptor beta chain derives from a study of blood T cells in healthy people across ages. Study background: About one barcoded beta molecule per two T cells came from capture by template switching.

At least ten counts were recorded for this clonotype. What it binds is unknown. CDR3 length: 12 amino acids. Trimming pared 3 bases from V and 6 bases from J, leaving 7 bases between. The germline V gene has CDR1 MNHEY and CDR2 SVGEGT. The study's findings and limits: The unknown donor CMV status may have confounded expanded clonotype changes.

The second PCR ran about 6 to 12 cycles with a sample-barcoded 5' primer and J-beta primers. A tag from a template-switch adaptor with 12 random nucleotides marked each cDNA molecule. TCRdb used MiXCR to reprocess the 5' RACE reads, holding one entry per CDR3 protein. The table shows fewer than 2,000,000 distinct CDR3 sequences, with about two fifths occurring only once. About 10 milliliters of peripheral blood were drawn from each donor into EDTA-treated tubes. The rearrangement uses TRBV6-2 or TRBV6-3 and TRBJ2-3; D remains unclear. The sample consisted of blood. This clonotype was sampled from a human donor in good health. Here the CDR3 DNA reads TGTGCCAGCAGTTATTTGGCCGATACGCAGTATTTT. Its protein product is CASSYLADTQYF.